The entry below gives a single TCR beta chain sequence along with its context. Antigen unknown. These data are taken from a study of glioma-infiltrating T cells. Using RNA template, CDR3s of TCR alpha and beta were amplified with iRepertoire arm-PCR. One-step reverse transcription and amplification started from around 100-400 ng of tissue mRNA or PBMC total RNA. TCRdb redid the calling of the multiplex PCR reads with MiXCR, one entry per CDR3 protein. Counted here are under 50,000 distinct CDR3 sequences, about a fifth occurring once; the ten biggest clones make up almost 6.5%. The CDR3 runs 11 residues. The germline V gene has CDR1 SGHTS and CDR2 YDEGEE. Between the trimmed V and J ends, which lost 4 bases and 6 bases, there was a span of 6 bases. Points from the study as a whole: Non-neoplastic patients had below-expected tissue-blood divergence, while all gliomas exceeded expectation. CDR3 overlap between tissue and blood was very small.

The chain couples TRBV5-8 to TRBJ2-3; no reliable D call. The sequence was obtained from a human donor with low-grade glioma or glioblastoma, undergoing nonglioma brain surgery, or in good health (not recorded which). The sequenced sample consisted of glioma tissue, nonneoplastic brain tissue, or PBMCs (not recorded which). The CDR3: CASSPSDTQYF. The CDR3 DNA sequence: TGTGCCAGCAGCCCGTCCGATACGCAGTATTTT.